A selection of T cell receptor beta chains follows, all from one sample in a study of blood T cell repertoires in COVID-19. Profiled with immunoSEQ multiplex PCR; TCRdb holds only in-frame clones, not every one. The sample has about 180,000 clones, around 85% seen once. Sequencing used peripheral blood. Receptors originate from a human donor with active or convalescent COVID-19. The donor label of this sample is uncertain. Each CDR3 is given with its conserved first and last residue. A row's size may be missing; if present it is once, few, many or a size class.

J: TRBJ2-7; size: .; V: TRBV5-4; CDR3: CASSLYRGWDEQYF
J: TRBJ1-5; size: few; V: TRBV4-1; CDR3: CASSQESWGGDQPQHF
J: TRBJ2-7; size: .; V: TRBV19; CDR3: CASSTWTSGETYEQYF
J: TRBJ2-3; size: .; V: TRBV18; CDR3: CASSPRRGTDTQYF
J: TRBJ2-7; size: once; V: TRBV2; CDR3: CASSGGGTGYEQYF
J: TRBJ2-7; size: .; V: TRBV6-5; CDR3: CASSTSGTGDEQYF
J: TRBJ1-5; size: .; V: TRBV28; CDR3: CASTSPRGPQHF
J: TRBJ2-1; size: once; V: TRBV30; CDR3: CAWSHRVGAGGAYNEQFF
J: TRBJ2-7; size: .; V: TRBV14; CDR3: CASSQDPRTSGFYEQYF
J: TRBJ1-1; size: .; V: TRBV12-5; CDR3: CASGLVRQRTEAFF
J: TRBJ1-5; size: many; V: TRBV7-6; CDR3: CASSLDEGANQPQHF
J: TRBJ1-4; size: .; V: TRBV28; CDR3: CASRSAGIFEKLFF
J: TRBJ1-2; size: .; V: TRBV7-9; CDR3: CASSLSGAYGYTF
J: TRBJ2-3; size: .; V: TRBV6-5; CDR3: CASSPRQAADTQYF
J: TRBJ2-2; size: .; V: TRBV24-1; CDR3: CATTTGGAGELFF
J: TRBJ2-7; size: few; V: TRBV7-2; CDR3: CASSLSSGLNYEQYF
J: TRBJ2-5; size: .; V: TRBV4-1; CDR3: CASSQMAEQETQYF
J: TRBJ2-3; size: .; V: TRBV7-8; CDR3: CASSLVGGSTDTQYF
J: TRBJ1-2; size: .; V: TRBV30; CDR3: CARNRDNYGYTF
J: TRBJ2-3; size: .; V: TRBV18; CDR3: CASSPGQGGGSTDTQYF
J: TRBJ1-4; size: .; V: TRBV19; CDR3: CASRGLSEKLFF
J: TRBJ1-2; size: .; V: TRBV29-1; CDR3: CSVEYPPQGLDGYTF
J: TRBJ1-2; size: .; V: TRBV2; CDR3: CASQSRTGAGYTF
J: TRBJ1-2; size: few; V: TRBV28; CDR3: CASRVRTKYGYTF
J: TRBJ2-5; size: .; V: TRBV24-1; CDR3: CATSETGQGLQETQYF
J: TRBJ2-3; size: once; V: TRBV24-1; CDR3: CATSDHTSVDTQYF
J: TRBJ2-1; size: .; V: TRBV29-1; CDR3: CSGGGHDNEQFF
J: TRBJ2-7; size: .; V: TRBV21-1; CDR3: CASSEAGGQHEQYF
J: TRBJ1-2; size: .; V: TRBV9; CDR3: CASSVVEGEGYTF